This section outlines one T cell receptor beta chain sequence together with its context. The antigen is not known. Deep-level running was used for the assay. TCRdb's copy holds only in-frame clones and misses some; the assay was immunoSEQ multiplex PCR. The top ten hold 1.7% of the sample, which has around 700,000 clones, around 74% seen once. The V and J ends lost 0 bases and 6 bases respectively, with 15 bases between them. CDR1 and CDR2 (germline): SQVTM, ANQGSEA. The CDR3 sequence is 14 residues long. This sample is drawn from a study of shared clonotypes between healthy human individuals. For the study at large: Researchers assigned three CD4 naive, three CD4 memory, two CD8 naive and one CD8 memory plate to each donor.

Donors comprised only Caucasian adults living in Nashville, Tennessee. Findings and caveats of the study: Non-shared clonotypes displayed generation probabilities falling below those of clonotypes present in all four donors.

Specimen: memory CD4+ T cells sorted from blood. Described subset: CD45RA-negative fraction. The receptor was isolated from a woman under 40 in good health. This chain connects TRBV29-1 to TRBJ2-7; weak D call: TRBD2 (6 bases). The CDR3 region has the DNA TGCAGCGTTGAAGATCGGCCGGGAGATGGCGAGCAGTACTTC. It codes for CSVEDRPGDGEQYF.